This T cell receptor beta chain was found in a study of cytomegalovirus exposure and HLA in healthy donors. Study-wide findings and caveats: Accurate predictions that matched the HLA-A and HLA-B alleles of most subjects were reportedly made from TCR beta sequences. The authors confirmed in vitro that a few CMV-associated chains were specific for CMV antigens. The productive fraction for most TCR beta V segments was about 87% or about 30% in an earlier analysis.

The V gene lost 7 bases and the J gene lost 1 base, with 8 bases spanning the gap. Germline V gene lookup returns CDR1 SNHLY and CDR2 FYNNEI. There are 12 residues in the CDR3. For this clone: Its cognate antigen is unknown.

In the PCR, 60 Vbeta and 13 Jbeta primers were used. How the authors handled the data: An analysis that came later counted 70 million to 100 million unique TCR beta chains, approximately 9.9 million shared. This table comes from immunoSEQ multiplex PCR, and its TCRdb copy is limited to in-frame clones, with some not included. V and J calls plus clone size are reproduced from that table; the DNA served to infer D and trimming. The repertoire holds approximately 150,000 clones, approximately 82% seen once, with 10% to 12% in the top ten. This clonotype was sampled from a man between 18 and 29 years old in good health and CMV-seropositive. Sequenced material: PBMCs. This chain uses TRBV2 with TRBJ2-7, with a weak D call TRBD1 (6 bases). CDR3 nucleotides: TGTGCCAGCAAGACAGGATCCTACGAGCAGTACTTC. It is translated as CASKTGSYEQYF.